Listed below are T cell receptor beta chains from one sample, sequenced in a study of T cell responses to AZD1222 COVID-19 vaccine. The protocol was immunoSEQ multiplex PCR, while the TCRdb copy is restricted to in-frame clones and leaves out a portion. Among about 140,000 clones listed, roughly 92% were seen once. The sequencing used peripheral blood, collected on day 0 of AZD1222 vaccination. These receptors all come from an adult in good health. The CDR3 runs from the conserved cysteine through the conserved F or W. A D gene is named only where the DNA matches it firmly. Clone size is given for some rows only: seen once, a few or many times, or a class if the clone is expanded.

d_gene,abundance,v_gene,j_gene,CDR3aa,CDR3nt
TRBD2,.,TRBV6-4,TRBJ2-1,CASSDSEREVGEQFF,TGTGCCAGCAGTGATTCCGAGCGGGAAGTCGGGGAGCAGTTCTTC
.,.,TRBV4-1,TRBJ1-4,CASSQAWVGEKLFF,TGCGCCAGCAGCCAAGCGTGGGTAGGTGAAAAACTGTTTTTT
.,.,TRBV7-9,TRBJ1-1,CASSSKRGLRNTEAFF,TGTGCCAGCAGTTCAAAACGGGGGCTTAGGAACACTGAAGCTTTCTTT
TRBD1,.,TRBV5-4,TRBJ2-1,CASSRGTGPYNEQFF,TGTGCCAGCAGCCGCGGGACAGGCCCTTACAATGAGCAGTTCTTC
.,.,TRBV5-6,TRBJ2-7,CASSLPGNYEQYF,TGTGCCAGCAGCTTGCCGGGGAACTACGAGCAGTACTTC
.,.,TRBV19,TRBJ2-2,CASSLEWPGELFF,TGTGCCAGTAGCCTAGAGTGGCCCGGGGAGCTGTTTTTT
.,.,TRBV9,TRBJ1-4,CASSVRLVDFNEKLFF,TGTGCCAGCAGCGTAAGATTGGTAGACTTTAATGAAAAACTGTTTTTT
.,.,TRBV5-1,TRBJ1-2,CASSLGAVAANYGYTF,TGCGCCAGCAGCTTGGGCGCAGTTGCCGCTAACTATGGCTACACCTTC
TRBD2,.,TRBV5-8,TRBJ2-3,CASSLAITSGDGGTDTQYF,TGTGCCAGCAGCTTGGCCATAACTAGCGGAGATGGGGGAACAGATACGCAGTATTTT
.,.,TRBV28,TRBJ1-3,CASSPQTGRGNTIYF,TGTGCCAGCAGTCCTCAGACGGGAAGAGGAAACACCATATATTTT
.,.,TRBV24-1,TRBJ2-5,CATSAQGETQYF,TGTGCCACCAGTGCCCAGGGGGAGACCCAGTACTTC
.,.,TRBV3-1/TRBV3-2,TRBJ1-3,CASSPRERPSGNTIYF,TGTGCCAGCAGCCCAAGGGAAAGGCCCTCTGGAAACACCATATATTTT
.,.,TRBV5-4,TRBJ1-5,CASSLAGTGQPQHF,TGTGCCAGCAGCTTGGCTGGTACGGGTCAGCCCCAGCATTTT
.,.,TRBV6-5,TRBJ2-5,CASSYVGIQETQYF,TGTGCCAGCAGTTACGTTGGGATACAAGAGACCCAGTACTTC
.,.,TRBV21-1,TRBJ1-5,CASSKAGFRVGLQGRSSNQPQHF,TGTGCCAGCAGCAAAGCAGGTTTTAGGGTGGGGTTACAGGGGAGGTCGAGCAATCAGCCCCAGCATTTT
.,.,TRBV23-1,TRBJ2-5,CASPRRVQETQYF,TGCGCCAGCCCCAGGAGGGTGCAAGAGACCCAGTACTTC
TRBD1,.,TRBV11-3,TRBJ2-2,CASSLDGQGHGELFF,TGTGCCAGCAGCTTAGATGGACAGGGGCACGGGGAGCTGTTTTTT
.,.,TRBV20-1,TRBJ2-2,CSASNSNTGELFF,TGCAGTGCTAGTAATAGTAACACCGGGGAGCTGTTTTTT
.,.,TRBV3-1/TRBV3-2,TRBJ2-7,CASSQDHDTLSYEQYF,TGTGCCAGCAGCCAAGATCACGACACTCTATCCTACGAGCAGTACTTC
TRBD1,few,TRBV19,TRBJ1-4,CASSSEPGTGSEKLFF,TGTGCCAGTAGTTCCGAGCCCGGGACAGGGTCTGAAAAACTGTTTTTT
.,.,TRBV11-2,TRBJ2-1,CASSLEGRPGNEQFF,TGTGCCAGCAGCTTAGAGGGACGCCCGGGCAATGAGCAGTTCTTC
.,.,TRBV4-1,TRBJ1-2,CASSGNRYYGYTF,TGCGCCAGCAGCGGTAACAGGTACTATGGCTACACCTTC
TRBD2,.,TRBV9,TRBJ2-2,CASSGQDGRVGELFF,TGTGCCAGCAGCGGGCAGGACGGGAGGGTTGGGGAGCTGTTTTTT
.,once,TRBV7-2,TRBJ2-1,CASSLGRTVEQFF,TGTGCCAGCAGCTTAGGTAGGACCGTTGAGCAGTTCTTC
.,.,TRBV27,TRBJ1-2,CASRVQGGGYTF,TGTGCCAGCAGGGTACAGGGTGGCGGCTACACCTTC
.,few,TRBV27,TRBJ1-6,CASSFWSSYNSPLHF,TGTGCCAGCAGTTTCTGGAGCTCCTATAATTCACCCCTCCACTTT
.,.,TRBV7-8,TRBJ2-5,CASNPSRAQETQYF,TGTGCCAGCAACCCCTCCAGGGCCCAAGAGACCCAGTACTTC
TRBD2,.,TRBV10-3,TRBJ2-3,CAISDSREGTDTQYF,TGTGCCATCAGTGACTCTCGGGAGGGCACAGATACGCAGTATTTT
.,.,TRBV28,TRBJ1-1,CASSPRGGGRTEAFF,TGTGCCAGCAGTCCACGAGGGGGGGGACGCACTGAAGCTTTCTTT
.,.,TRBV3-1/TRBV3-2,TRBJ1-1,CASSHETSTEAFF,TGTGCCAGCAGCCACGAGACCAGCACTGAAGCTTTCTTT
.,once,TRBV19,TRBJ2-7,CASSTGLGAYEQYF,TGTGCCAGTAGTACGGGACTGGGAGCCTACGAGCAGTACTTC
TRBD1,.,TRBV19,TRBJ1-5,CASSAWTGKDQPQHF,TGTGCCAGTAGTGCTTGGACAGGGAAGGATCAGCCCCAGCATTTT
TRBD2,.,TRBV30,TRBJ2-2,CASILAGDGELFF,TGTGCCTCGATACTAGCGGGAGACGGGGAGCTGTTTTTT
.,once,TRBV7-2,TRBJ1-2,CASSLEAAANYGYTF,TGTGCCAGCAGCTTAGAAGCTGCCGCTAACTATGGCTACACCTTC
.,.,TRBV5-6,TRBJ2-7,CASSVLDSEQYF,TGTGCCAGCAGCGTACTAGACAGCGAGCAGTACTTC
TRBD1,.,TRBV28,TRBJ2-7,CASSHRGSSYEQYF,TGTGCCAGCAGCCACAGGGGGTCCTCCTACGAGCAGTACTTC
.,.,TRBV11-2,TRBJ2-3,CASSPRAQGSDTQYF,TGTGCCAGCAGCCCCCGAGCACAGGGCTCAGATACGCAGTATTTT
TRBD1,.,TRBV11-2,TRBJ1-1,CASSLVPGRGGMNTEAFF,TGTGCCAGCAGCTTAGTCCCAGGGCGAGGGGGCATGAACACTGAAGCTTTCTTT
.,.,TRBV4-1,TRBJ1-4,CASSQIGQQMRANEKLFF,TGCGCCAGCAGCCAGATCGGACAGCAGATGAGGGCTAATGAAAAACTGTTTTTT
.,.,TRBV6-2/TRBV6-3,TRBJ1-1,CASSYSRGTNTEAFF,TGTGCCAGCAGTTACTCCAGGGGTACGAACACTGAAGCTTTCTTT